The clone carrying this T cell receptor (beta chain) has only a few counts. Its antigen is undetermined. Using its own MiXCR run on the PCR reads, TCRdb lists one record per CDR3 protein. The data show roughly 320,000 distinct CDR3 sequences, around a fifth seen once. This specimen comes from a study of molecular identifiers for immune sequencing clone quantification. Study-wide background: Four of five RNA aliquots from approximately 20,000 or 98,000 naive CD8 T cells were sequenced.

The CDR3 is 15 amino acids. CDR1 and CDR2 (germline): MNHEY, SMNVEV (reference sequence). With 6 bases clipped from V and 0 bases from J, the junction kept 7 bases outside the gene matches. In the sort, naive CD8 T cells were defined as CD8+CD4-CCR7+CD45RA+. General observations from the study: Clones above 20 RNA copies contained over 98% of effector molecules and under 1% of naive molecules. Single-cell amounts of spiked Jurkat TCR RNA were reportedly detectable among approximately 1 million naive cells.

The receptor comes from a human donor in good health. Some libraries in this study had Jurkat cell RNA spiked in. The specimen sequenced was naive CD8+ T cells from blood, with Jurkat cell RNA spiked in. The subset was: FACS-sorted CD8+CD4-CCR7+CD45RA+ naive T cells. The chain joins TRBV27 to TRBJ2-7; 8 bases are a match to TRBD2. The CDR3 DNA reads TGTGCCAGCAGCCCGGGACTAGGGCTCTCCTACGAGCAGTACTTC. Its protein is CASSPGLGLSYEQYF.